These 3 T cell receptor beta chains came from one sample sequenced in a study of T cell responses to AZD1222 COVID-19 vaccine. The data were produced by immunoSEQ multiplex PCR, yet TCRdb's version contains in-frame clones alone and is incomplete. Of roughly 140,000 clones in the sample, approximately 90% were seen once. This specimen consisted of peripheral blood, obtained on day 0 of AZD1222 vaccination. The receptors were sampled from an adult in good health.

The chain links TRBV6-1 to TRBJ1-1; perhaps TRBD1 as D (6 bases). Germline CDR1 and CDR2: MNHNS and SASEGT. The V and J ends lost 3 bases and 0 bases respectively, with 14 bases between them. There are 16 residues in the CDR3. The CDR3 coding sequence is TGTGCCAGCAGTGACCCAGTGGGGGGCATGAACACTGAAGCTTTCTTT. This gives the protein CASSDPVGGMNTEAFF.

V is TRBV6-6 and J is TRBJ2-7, with TRBD1 matching over 8 bases. The CDR3 runs 14 residues. In germline, CDR1 is MNHNY, CDR2 SVGAGI (reference sequence). V gave up 6 bases and J gave up 3 bases; unmatched junction bases: 7. The CDR3 DNA reads TGTGCCAGCAGCATCAGGGGGCCAAGCTACGAGCAGTACTTC. This encodes CASSIRGPSYEQYF.

This chain joins TRBV4-3 and TRBJ1-6; 8 nucleotides agree with TRBD1. This CDR3 spans 17 amino acids. Germline V CDR1 and CDR2: LGHNA, YSLEER. V was pared by 1 base and J by 3 bases, with 5 bases of the junction left unmatched. The CDR3 nucleotides read TGCGCCAGCAGCCAAGTACAGGGGGAATACTATAATTCACCCCTCCACTTT. This sequence encodes CASSQVQGEYYNSPLHF.